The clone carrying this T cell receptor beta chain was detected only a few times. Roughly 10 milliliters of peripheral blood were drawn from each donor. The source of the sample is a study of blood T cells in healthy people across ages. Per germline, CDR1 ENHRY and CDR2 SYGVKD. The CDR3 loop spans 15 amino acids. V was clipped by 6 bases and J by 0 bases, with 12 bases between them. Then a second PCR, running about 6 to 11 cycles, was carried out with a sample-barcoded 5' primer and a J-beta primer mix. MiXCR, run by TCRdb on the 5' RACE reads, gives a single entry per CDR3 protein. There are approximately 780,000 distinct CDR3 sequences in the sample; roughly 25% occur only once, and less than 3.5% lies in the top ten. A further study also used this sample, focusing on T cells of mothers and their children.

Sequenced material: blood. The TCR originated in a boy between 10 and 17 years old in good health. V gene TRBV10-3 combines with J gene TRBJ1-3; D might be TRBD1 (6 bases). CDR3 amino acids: CAIRSGQNSGNTIYF. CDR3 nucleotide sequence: TGTGCCATCAGATCCGGACAGAACTCTGGAAACACCATATATTTT.